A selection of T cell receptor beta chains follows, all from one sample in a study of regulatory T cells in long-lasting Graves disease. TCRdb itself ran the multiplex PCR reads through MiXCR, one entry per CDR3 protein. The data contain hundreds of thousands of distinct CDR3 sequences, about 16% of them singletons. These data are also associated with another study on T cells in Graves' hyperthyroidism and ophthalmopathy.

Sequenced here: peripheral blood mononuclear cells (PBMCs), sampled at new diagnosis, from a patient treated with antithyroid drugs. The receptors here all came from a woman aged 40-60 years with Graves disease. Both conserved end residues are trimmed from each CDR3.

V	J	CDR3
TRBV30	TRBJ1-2	AWSTAPNYGYT
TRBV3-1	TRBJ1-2	ASSQDGSPGGYT
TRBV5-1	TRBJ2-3	ASSVVAGGDTQY
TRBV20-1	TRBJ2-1	SAPLPYNEQF
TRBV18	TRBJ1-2	ASSPGAGLVYGYT
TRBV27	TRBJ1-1	ASSPEVTGTEAF
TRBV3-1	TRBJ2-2	ASSSMTDTGELF
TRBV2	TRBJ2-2	AIRDRRNTGELF
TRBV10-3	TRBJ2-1	AISEELAGGSIEQF
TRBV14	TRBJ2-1	ASSQLRGANSYNEQF
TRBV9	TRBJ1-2	ASSVATGLNYGYT
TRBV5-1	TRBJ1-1	ASSLNTAEAF
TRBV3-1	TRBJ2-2	ASSQALDTGELF
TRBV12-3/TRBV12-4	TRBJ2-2	ASKRGTGELF
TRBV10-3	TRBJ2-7	AISEEGYEQY
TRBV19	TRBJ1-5	ASTQPGGDFNQPQH
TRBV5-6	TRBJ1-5	ASSTQGAGSNPPQH
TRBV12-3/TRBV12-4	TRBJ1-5	ASSLRPTGASNQPQH